These T cell receptor beta chains were read from a single sample in a study of regulatory T cells in long-lasting Graves disease. TCRdb processed the multiplex PCR reads anew with MiXCR; each CDR3 protein has one entry. Among 500,000 or so distinct CDR3 sequences listed, 16% were seen once. The sample was also linked to a second study, of T cells in Graves' hyperthyroidism and ophthalmopathy.

The input for sequencing was peripheral blood mononuclear cells (PBMCs), taken at new diagnosis, from a patient treated with antithyroid drugs. The receptor set was obtained from a man in his forties or fifties with Graves disease. CDR3s include the opening cysteine and the closing phenylalanine or tryptophan. D genes are given only for firm matches. Some rows mark clone size as missing; the rest say once, few, many or name a class of expanded clone.

j_call clone_size v_call d_call cdr3_nt cdr3_aa
TRBJ1-5 NA TRBV7-2 TRBD1 TGTGCCAGCAGCCAGGGGGGGGGCCTGGGGCAGCCCCAGCATTTT CASSQGGGLGQPQHF
TRBJ2-1 many TRBV11-2 TRBD2 TGTGCCAGCAGCTTAGATAAGGCGGGACTAGCGGGAGGAAGGGGCAATGAGCAGTTCTTC CASSLDKAGLAGGRGNEQFF
TRBJ2-3 few TRBV19 NA TGTGCCAGTAGTATAGACCCCCCGGGAACGCCTAGCACAGATACGCAGTATTTT CASSIDPPGTPSTDTQYF
TRBJ1-2 many TRBV6-5 NA TGTGCCAGCAGTTACTCAGATGGGGGGCTCCCGAATGGCTACACCTTC CASSYSDGGLPNGYTF
TRBJ1-1 many TRBV29-1 TRBD1 TGCAGCGTTGAAGCTCAGACAGGGGCTAAGGACACTGAAGCTTTCTTT CSVEAQTGAKDTEAFF
TRBJ2-7 many TRBV20-1 TRBD2 TGCAGTGCTAGAGGGGCCGATATAGCGGGAGGGTACGAGCAGTACTTC CSARGADIAGGYEQYF
TRBJ2-1 many TRBV2 TRBD2 TGTGCCAGCAGTCCCCTAGCGGGAGGCACCTACAATGAGCAGTTCTTC CASSPLAGGTYNEQFF
TRBJ2-3 few TRBV7-9 TRBD2 TGTGCCAGCACGTTAAGAGAGGGACTAGTCCCAGATACGCAGTATTTT CASTLREGLVPDTQYF
TRBJ2-5 many TRBV18 TRBD1 TGTGCCAGCAGCCCGGGACAGATCCAAGAGACCCAGTACTTC CASSPGQIQETQYF
TRBJ2-3 many TRBV15 TRBD2 TGTGCCACCAGTAAGGGACTAGCGGGAGGGCGAGATACGCAGTATTTT CATSKGLAGGRDTQYF
TRBJ2-1 NA TRBV20-1 TRBD2 TGCAGTGCCGCCGGGACTAGCGGGGCCCTCAATGAGCAGTTCTTC CSAAGTSGALNEQFF
TRBJ1-1 few TRBV29-1 NA TGCAGCGCCGAAGGTCCGGGGAACACTGAAGCTTTCTTT CSAEGPGNTEAFF
TRBJ2-7 few TRBV12-3/TRBV12-4 NA TGTGCCAGCAGTTTAGCGCGGTTCCAGGACTACGAGCAGTACTTC CASSLARFQDYEQYF
TRBJ1-5 many TRBV20-1 NA TGCAGTGCCCCCCGACCGGGTAATTTTCAGCCCCAGCATTTT CSAPRPGNFQPQHF
TRBJ2-5 many TRBV28 TRBD1 TGTGCCAGCAGCTTGGGGACAGGGGTAGAAGAGACCCAGTACTTC CASSLGTGVEETQYF
TRBJ1-1 many TRBV11-2 NA TGTGCCAGCAGCTCTTCATTGAACACTGAAGCTTTCTTT CASSSSLNTEAFF
TRBJ2-2 few TRBV10-3 NA TGTGCCATCAGTGATTCTAGCTCTGGCGGGGAGCTGTTTTTT CAISDSSSGGELFF
TRBJ1-1 once TRBV30 NA TGTGCCTGGAGTGTGACAGGCGTGGCTGAAGCTTTCTTT CAWSVTGVAEAFF
TRBJ1-2 few TRBV12-3/TRBV12-4 NA TGTGCCAGCACCATGACGCCTAACTATGGCTACACCTTC CASTMTPNYGYTF
TRBJ2-2 many TRBV6-1 NA TGTGCCAGCAGTTCCCTGACAGTTAACACCGGGGAGCTGTTTTTT CASSSLTVNTGELFF
TRBJ2-3 NA TRBV9 TRBD2 TGTGCCAGCAGCGCCCAAGGACTAGCGGCCAACACAGATACGCAGTATTTT CASSAQGLAANTDTQYF
TRBJ1-2 NA TRBV10-3 NA TGTGCCATCAGTGATAGGGGGGGAGGTGGCTACACCTTC CAISDRGGGGYTF
TRBJ2-3 many TRBV5-1 NA TGCGCCAGCAGCTTTGACAAAAATACGCAGTATTTT CASSFDKNTQYF
TRBJ2-7 many TRBV2 TRBD2 TGTGCCAGCAGTGTTCCGAGACTAGCGGGAACGACCTACGAGCAGTACTTC CASSVPRLAGTTYEQYF
TRBJ2-7 many TRBV12-3/TRBV12-4 TRBD1 TGTGCCAGCAGTTTAGGGGACAGAGAATACGAGCAGTACTTC CASSLGDREYEQYF
TRBJ2-1 many TRBV2 TRBD1 TGTGCCAGCAGTGGGACAGGTCTTTACAATGAGCAGTTCTTC CASSGTGLYNEQFF
TRBJ1-6 many TRBV6-1 TRBD1 TGTGCCAGCAGTACGGGGACAGAACCTAATTCACCCCTCCACTTT CASSTGTEPNSPLHF
TRBJ2-7 NA TRBV2 TRBD1 TGTGCCAGCAGGACAGGGGGGCACGAGCAGTACTTC CASRTGGHEQYF
TRBJ1-1 many TRBV3-1 NA TGTGCCAGCAGCGGACAGAACACTGAAGCTTTCTTT CASSGQNTEAFF
TRBJ2-7 many TRBV20-1 NA TGCAGTGCCGTGGACGGCTACGAGCAGTACTTC CSAVDGYEQYF
TRBJ2-2 few TRBV5-1 TRBD2 TGTGCCAGCAGCTCCGGACTAGCGGGGAACACCGGGGAGCTGTTTTTT CASSSGLAGNTGELFF
TRBJ2-7 NA TRBV6-2/TRBV6-3 TRBD2 TGTGCCAGCACGATTAGTACTAGCGGGAGGAGCAACGAGCAGTACTTC CASTISTSGRSNEQYF
TRBJ2-3 many TRBV5-1 NA TGCGCCAGCAGCACATGGGGGCTGACAGATACGCAGTATTTT CASSTWGLTDTQYF
TRBJ1-1 few TRBV19 NA TGTGCCAGTAGTTTGGACATCAGACGGGTGGGAGCTTTCTTT CASSLDIRRVGAFF
TRBJ1-2 many TRBV28 NA TGTGCCAGCAGTTCCCCTCCGGGAGGTCACTATGGCTACACCTTC CASSSPPGGHYGYTF